Reported below is one TCR beta chain. Produced via immunoSEQ multiplex PCR; TCRdb's table is partial and in-frame only. This table holds 55,000 to 75,000 clones, 85% to 95% found once. Germline lookup yields CDR1 KGHSH and CDR2 LQKENI. Trimming pared 3 bases from V and 8 bases from J, leaving 17 bases between. The CDR3 length is 15 residues. These data originate in a study of T cell clones after liver transplantation. About the research overall: Third-party-reactive TCRbeta sequences from pre-transplant mixed lymphocyte reactions served as antigen-independent comparators.

The chain recombines TRBV18 with TRBJ2-1; no firm D call. This clonotype was obtained from a human patient who received a liver transplant. Some T cells may possibly be graft donor cells. The input for sequencing was CD4+ T cells from blood, taken roughly 25 months after liver transplant. The CDR3 loop is CASSPLPLGSDEQFF. The CDR3 bases are TGTGCCAGCTCACCCCTCCCGTTAGGCTCGGATGAGCAGTTCTTC.